This paragraph reports one T cell receptor (beta chain). Its antigen has not been determined. No base-level quality is on record; no much larger clone is a single base apart. The data were obtained in a study of Graves' ophthalmopathy and Graves' hyperthyroidism (dated by TCRdb to 2017 to 2018). Turning to the overall study: Peripheral blood was collected before any treatment was given, at the time of initial diagnosis. The study used TCR beta repertoire signatures to distinguish Graves' ophthalmopathy from Graves' hyperthyroidism and to predict progression to ophthalmopathy. In total, 135 blood samples were TCR-sequenced: fewer than 50 ophthalmopathy, about 75 hyperthyroidism and about 17 hyperthyroidism-to-ophthalmopathy patients. A discovery set of 95 to 100 patients (around 44 ophthalmopathy, 55 to 65 stable hyperthyroidism) was enrolled to explore V-J signatures distinguishing ophthalmopathy from hyperthyroidism. An independent validation cohort was composed of some 19 hyperthyroidism patients and about 16 patients who later progressed from hyperthyroidism to ophthalmopathy. In more than five hyperthyroidism patients, the T-cell repertoires found in thyroid tissue were compared with those found in blood. After sampling, hyperthyroidism patients received methimazole starting at 30 mg daily, and ophthalmopathy patients received high-dose intravenous methylprednisolone.

Study-wide conclusions, independent of this receptor: In cross-validation, the 13-signature model distinguished ophthalmopathy from stable hyperthyroidism with around 90% sensitivity and around 81% specificity, while in the test set the corresponding values were about 79% and 69%. Most expanded thyroid clonotypes with a frequency above 0.001 also appeared in blood, which suggests that blood repertoires may reflect the immune response in the thyroid. In validation, the model predicted ophthalmopathy progression with about 71% sensitivity and about 73% specificity; roughly eleven predicted patients were CT-confirmed with GO in a median of about 6.1 months. Sample size was not statistically predetermined, and group allocation was not concealed from the investigators.

The ophthalmopathy patients had moderately to severely active disease, with a Clinical Activity Score of 3 or higher, a NOSPECS grade of 4 or higher, and a disease duration of less than 3 months. Anyone with other autoimmune diseases, uncontrolled infections, pregnancy or lactation was excluded from the study. Clinical symptoms, serum thyroxine, TRAb, thyroid ultrasound and orbital computed tomography were used for diagnosis. PBMCs were isolated from about 9.1 ml of fresh peripheral blood by Ficoll-Paque density gradient centrifugation. Total RNA was extracted using Trizol reagent, and RNA quality was checked on an Agilent 2100 Bioanalyzer. For repertoire sequencing, TCR beta CDR3 regions were amplified from RNA transcripts. The first round was an RT-PCR using HTBI primers with the Qiagen OneStep RT-PCR kit, and this first round was followed by a second-round multiplex PCR, then size selection and purification. Sequencing of the libraries was carried out on an Illumina HiSeq2000 in paired-end mode with 100 bp reads. For the original study's pipeline: Reads were processed with SOAPnuke, discarding reads with adapters, uncalled bases, mean Phred below 15, or no exact constant-primer or identifier match. COPE v1.2.5 was used to merge the high-quality paired reads. Unique nucleotide sequences were defined as clonotypes and aligned to IMGT TRB V, D and J references using MiTCR v1.1. The analysis was limited to V-J combinations with a frequency above 0.0001, which together covered 99.2% of repertoires. For each V-J combination, a TCR clonal expansion and chaos score was defined as F50 clonal expansion divided by the chaos observed in the TCRdist matrix. Welch's t-statistics and random forest were used to reduce features to approximately 13 V-J combinations, which were fed into a naive Bayes classifier. The Morisita-Horn index was used to measure how similar the thyroid and blood repertoires were. TCRdb itself trimmed the public reads at Q25 with fastp, ran MiXCR and retained productive beta chains. Here each entry gathers all rows of one CDR3 protein and keeps the most common genes and DNA. None of the V and J calls come from the authors' own analysis; TCRdb made them. Recorded for this sample are 740,000 or so distinct CDR3 sequences; around 40% of them occurred a single time. In total, the top ten clones hold 44% of the sample.

The CDR3, from cysteine to phenylalanine, totals 12 residues. Of all the DNA, just the CDR3 is kept, 36 bases in frame from base 1. In the germline V gene, CDR1 corresponds to MNHEY and CDR2 to SVGAGI. Trimming removed 8 bases from V and 9 bases from J, leaving 16 bases between the germline ends. The clonotype originates from an adult man with Graves' ophthalmopathy. The chain uses TRBV6-5 and TRBJ2-5, with the D gene tentatively TRBD1 or TRBD2, based on 6 matching bases in each. The sequencing sample was made of peripheral blood. The CDR3 reads CASSKRGAAQYF. The base sequence is TGTGCCAGCTCAAAAAGGGGGGCGGCCCAGTACTTC.